This TCR beta chain derives from a study of shared clonotypes between healthy human individuals. Study findings and constraints: Despite large depth, rarefaction showed incomplete sorted-subset sequencing. Non-shared clonotypes were found to have lower generation probabilities than the clonotypes that were shared by all four of the sorted-subset donors.

Replicate PCRs run on sorted subsets employed 200 ng DNA, 30,000 to 35,000 T cell genomes. The data were produced by immunoSEQ multiplex PCR, yet TCRdb's version contains in-frame clones alone and is incomplete. The sample gives about 2.4 million clones, roughly 93% of which show up once; about 0.34% is in the top ten. In germline, CDR1 is SGHRS, CDR2 YFSETQ. Trimming shortened V by 4 bases and J by 5 bases, and 15 bases separated the two germline ends. CDR3 length: 15 residues. The count of this clone is one. The antigen remains unidentified. This receptor was taken from a man in his late teens or twenties in good health. Some clones in this sample may be carry-over from other donors' samples. The gene calls are TRBV5-1 and TRBJ1-4; tentatively, D is TRBD1 (5 bases). The source material was naive CD4+ T cells from PBMCs. Stated subset: CD45RA+ positively selected. The CDR3 DNA follows: TGCGCCAGCAGCGCCTCGGGACCGCCGAATGAAAAACTGTTTTTT. As protein: CASSASGPPNEKLFF.